Shown below are 15 T cell receptor beta chains from a single sample sequenced in a study of tumor-infiltrating lymphocytes in localized non-small cell lung cancer. Some clones are missing from TCRdb's copy, which holds only in-frame ones; the method was immunoSEQ multiplex PCR. In the table there are about 13,000 clones, under 70% of which are singletons. Material for sequencing was lung tumor tissue. Source of these receptors: a human donor with non-small cell lung cancer.

This clone was counted only a few times. The CDR3 protein is CAITRETTGELFF. CDR3 DNA sequence: TGTGCCATCACGCGGGAAACCACCGGGGAGCTGTTTTTT. V usage is TRBV10-3 and J usage is TRBJ2-2; a weak D match, TRBD2 (6 bases). The CDR3 totals 13 residues. CDR1 and CDR2 (germline): ENHRY, SYGVKD. Trimming took off 7 bases at V and 4 bases at J, with 10 bases between the two ends.

The CDR3 DNA follows: TGTGCCAGCAGTGTTGAGGGGACTGAAGCTTTCTTT. It yields the protein CASSVEGTEAFF. The chain employs TRBV6-1 and TRBJ1-1; maybe TRBD1 (5 bases). This CDR3 has 12 residues. Trimming took off 4 bases at V and 5 bases at J, with 8 bases between the two ends. Germline CDR1 is MNHNS and CDR2 is SASEGT.

The chain uses TRBV6-6 and TRBJ2-3; D may correspond to TRBD1 or TRBD2 (5 bases each). The CDR3 is 15 residues long. Germline CDR1 and CDR2: MNHNY and SVGAGI (reference sequence). Trimming left V 4 bases short and J 2 bases short, with 13 bases between. The CDR3 region is CASSSRDGDTDTQYF. The CDR3 DNA is TGTGCCAGCAGTTCCCGGGACGGAGACACAGATACGCAGTATTTT.

This clone was observed a handful of times. V and J are TRBV10-3 and TRBJ2-7; 8 nucleotides align to TRBD2. Trimming at V came to 9 bases and at J to 0 bases, leaving 4 bases not matched to a gene. CDR1 is ENHRY, CDR2 SYGVKD, per germline. The CDR3 spans 13 residues. In nucleotides, the CDR3 is TGTGCCATGATGAGCGGGAGCTCCTACGAGCAGTACTTC. Protein product: CAMMSGSSYEQYF.

The rearrangement links TRBV27 to TRBJ2-5, with D unresolved. Trimming shortened V by 5 bases and J by 2 bases, and 12 bases separated the two germline ends. Germline V CDR1 and CDR2: MNHEY, SMNVEV (reference sequence). This CDR3 has 14 residues. The CDR3 DNA follows: TGTGCCAGCAGTCCCATGGGGAATCAAGAGACCCAGTACTTC. Translation gives CASSPMGNQETQYF.

This sequence joins TRBV2 and TRBJ2-5; TRBD2 matches at 9 bases. The J call may be incorrect, as the DNA end agrees better with TRBJ2-7. The CDR3 consists of 14 residues. Per germline, CDR1 SNHLY and CDR2 FYNNEI. The CDR3 loop is CATTQGLAYYEQYF. In DNA form, the CDR3 reads TGTGCCACTACCCAAGGACTAGCGTACTACGAGCAGTACTTC.

This clone has just one count. The genes are TRBV29-1 and TRBJ1-2, with a tentative D call TRBD1 (6 bases). V lost 6 bases and J lost 4, with 15 bases in between. CDR3 size: 13 residues. Germline CDR1 is SQVTM and CDR2 is ANQGSEA. In nucleotides, the CDR3 is TGCAGCGTCGAAAACAGGGCGGCCTATGGCTACACCTTC. Translation gives CSVENRAAYGYTF.

V is TRBV10-3 and J is TRBJ2-2; D possibly matches TRBD1 or TRBD2 (6 bases each). The CDR3 runs to 13 residues. Trimming stripped 7 bases from V and 7 bases from J, with 13 bases between. Germline V lookup: CDR1 ENHRY, CDR2 SYGVKD. CDR3 sequence (DNA): TGTGCCATCACCACACAGGGAGGCGGGGAGCTGTTTTTT. This gives the protein CAITTQGGGELFF.

The genes are TRBV5-5 and TRBJ1-1; possibly TRBD1 for D (6 bases). The CDR3 has 17 residues. V was clipped by 4 bases and J by 3 bases, with 22 bases between them. CDR1 is SGHKS, CDR2 YYEKEE, per germline (reference sequence). The CDR3 sequence is CASSRYMWGQLDTEAFF. CDR3 coding DNA: TGTGCCAGCAGCCGATATATGTGGGGACAACTTGACACTGAAGCTTTCTTT.

The chain couples TRBV4-2 to TRBJ1-2; D gene ambiguous. The CDR3 is made up of 16 amino acids. The germline V gene encodes CDR1 LGHNA and CDR2 YNFKEQ. The V and J ends lost 1 base and 0 bases respectively, with 12 bases between them. This CDR3 reads CASSQVPEPSNYGYTF. CDR3 nucleotide sequence: TGTGCCAGCAGCCAAGTTCCTGAGCCCTCTAACTATGGCTACACCTTC.

V usage is TRBV5-4 and J usage is TRBJ2-1; 8 nucleotides match TRBD2. The CDR3 length is 12 residues. Germline values: CDR1 SGHNT, CDR2 YYREEE (reference sequence). Losses at the gene ends were 4 bases for V and 15 bases for J; bases not matched to a gene: 9. The CDR3 nucleotides are TGTGCCAGCAGCCGGGAGGGGCGTCAGCCGTTCTTC. It yields the protein CASSREGRQPFF.

This clone was seen a few times. The chain links TRBV9 to TRBJ1-5; no reliable D call. The CDR3 has 14 amino acids. Germline V gene sequence: CDR1 SGDLS, CDR2 YYNGEE. V was trimmed by 0 bases and J by 6 bases, leaving 10 bases between them. The CDR3 nucleotides read TGTGCCAGCAGCGTAGGAGGGTACGGTCAGCCCCAGCATTTT. Its translation is CASSVGGYGQPQHF.

The rearrangement links TRBV6-1 to TRBJ2-5, with a tentative D call TRBD2 (6 bases). V lost 2 bases to trimming and J lost 6 bases, with 10 bases between them. The CDR3 is made up of 13 amino acids. Germline V gene lookup returns CDR1 MNHNS and CDR2 SASEGT. The DNA for the CDR3 is TGTGCCAGCAGTGAACGTGGGGGGAAGACCCAGTACTTC. Amino acids: CASSERGGKTQYF.

The chain recombines TRBV11-2 with TRBJ2-7, with D perhaps matching TRBD2 (5 bases). Germline CDR1 reads SGHAT; CDR2 reads FQNNGV. This CDR3 contains 14 residues. Trimming cost V 2 bases and J 6 bases, with 14 bases left between them. CDR3 DNA sequence: TGTGCCAGCAGCTTATTTCGGGATCGCGGCGAGCAGTACTTC. Translating gives CASSLFRDRGEQYF. Combining the CDR3 with reference TRBV11-2 and TRBJ2-7 gives the whole variable domain EAGVAQSPRYKIIEKRQSVAFWCNPISGHATLYWYQQILGQGPKLLIQFQNNGVVDDSQLPKDRFSAERLKGVDSTLKIQPAKLEDSAVYLCASSLFRDRGEQYFGPGTRLTVT.

V gene TRBV19 combines with J gene TRBJ1-4, with D possibly being TRBD1 (5 bases). Trimming removed 4 bases from V and 5 bases from J, with 11 bases in between. The CDR3 has 14 amino acids. The germline CDR1 and CDR2 sequences are LNHDA and SQIVND (reference sequence). Written as DNA, the CDR3 is TGTGCCAGTAGTAGGACACAACCCAATGAAAAACTGTTTTTT. Protein product: CASSRTQPNEKLFF.